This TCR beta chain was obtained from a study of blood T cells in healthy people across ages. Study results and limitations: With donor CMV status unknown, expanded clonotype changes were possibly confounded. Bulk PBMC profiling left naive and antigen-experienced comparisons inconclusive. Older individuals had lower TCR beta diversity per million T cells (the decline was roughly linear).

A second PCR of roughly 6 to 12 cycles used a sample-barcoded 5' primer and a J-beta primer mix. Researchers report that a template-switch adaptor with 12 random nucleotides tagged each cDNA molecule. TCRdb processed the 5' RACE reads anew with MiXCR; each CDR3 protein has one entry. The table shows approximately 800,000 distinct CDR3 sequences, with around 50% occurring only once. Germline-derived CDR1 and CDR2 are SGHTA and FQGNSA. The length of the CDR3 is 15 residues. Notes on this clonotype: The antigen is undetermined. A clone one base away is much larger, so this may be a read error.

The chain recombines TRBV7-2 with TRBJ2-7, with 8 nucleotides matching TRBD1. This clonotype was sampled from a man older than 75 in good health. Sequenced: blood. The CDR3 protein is CASSLSGTGPYERYF. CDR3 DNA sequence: TGTGCCAGCAGCTTGAGTGGGACAGGACCCTACGAGCGGTACTTC.